This is a list of T cell receptor beta chains from one sample in a study of shared clonotypes between healthy human individuals. Using immunoSEQ multiplex PCR, the repertoire was profiled, and TCRdb retains in-frame clones only, with some absent. Found here are 500,000 or so clones, 95% to 96% of them singletons; the top ten hold nearly 0.065%. The source material was naive CD4+ T cells sorted from blood. Every receptor here comes from a woman younger than 45 in good health. The CDR3 runs from the conserved cysteine through the conserved F or W. D genes are given only for firm matches. For some rows the clone size is stated as once, few or many, or as a class when expanded; others skip it.

size	V	D	J	CDR3	DNA
once	TRBV5-4	-	TRBJ2-7	CASSTWTRLDEQYF	TGTGCCAGCAGCACATGGACAAGGCTGGACGAGCAGTACTTC
-	TRBV29-1	TRBD1	TRBJ2-6	CSVGQPSHRRPGANVLTF	TGCAGCGTGGGACAGCCTAGTCATAGACGTCCTGGGGCCAACGTCCTGACTTTC
once	TRBV6-5	TRBD1	TRBJ2-7	CASSYYQGAEQYF	TGTGCCAGCAGTTACTACCAGGGGGCCGAGCAGTACTTC
-	TRBV6-5	-	TRBJ1-5	CASSYGEGGNQPQHF	TGTGCCAGCAGTTACGGGGAGGGAGGGAATCAGCCCCAGCATTTT
-	TRBV18	-	TRBJ2-7	CASSPPRPSGEQYF	TGTGCCAGCTCACCCCCGAGGCCCTCTGGAGAGCAGTACTTC
-	TRBV7-8	-	TRBJ2-2	CASSNKLFTNTGELFF	TGTGCCAGCAGCAATAAGTTGTTTACGAACACCGGGGAGCTGTTTTTT
once	TRBV7-2	TRBD2	TRBJ2-7	CASSLTSGPYEQYF	TGTGCCAGCAGCTTAACTAGCGGGCCATACGAGCAGTACTTC
-	TRBV28	-	TRBJ1-1	CASSPPNTEAFF	TGTGCCAGCAGTCCACCGAACACTGAAGCTTTCTTT
once	TRBV19	-	TRBJ1-4	CASTPDSSNEKLFF	TGTGCCAGTACCCCGGACAGCTCTAATGAAAAACTGTTTTTT
-	TRBV5-4	-	TRBJ1-2	CASSLESAVGYTF	TGTGCCAGCAGCTTGGAGTCGGCCGTCGGCTACACCTTC
-	TRBV18	-	TRBJ2-7	CASSPPGRGPYEQYF	TGTGCCAGCTCACCGCCCGGGCGAGGCCCCTACGAGCAGTACTTC